This T cell receptor beta chain appears in the sequencing data of a study of metastatic and nonmetastatic thyroid tumors. Germline lookup yields CDR1 SGHNT and CDR2 YYREEE (reference sequence). There are 15 residues in the CDR3. V lost 4 bases to trimming and J lost 6 bases, with 16 bases between them. Treatment of any kind had been given to no patient before thyroid surgery. Note on this clone: A read error may explain this, as a much larger clone is one base away.

MiXCR reprocessed the PCR reads for TCRdb. The sample holds about 40,000 clones, about 13% seen once. The chain couples TRBV5-4 to TRBJ2-2; no firm D call. This TCR derives from a female donor with papillary thyroid cancer or a benign thyroid nodule (not recorded which). Some clones in this sample may be carry-over from other donors' samples. The sequenced sample was blood. This CDR3 reads CASSTRARLSGELFF. CDR3 bases: TGTGCCAGCAGCACCCGGGCCCGCTTGTCCGGGGAGCTGTTTTTT.